This T cell receptor beta chain stems from a study of T cell responses to AZD1222 COVID-19 vaccine. Points from the study as a whole: Seropositivity was recorded at baseline in only 6 or 7 AZD1222 recipients.

Notes on this clone: Its specificity is unknown.

The assay was immunoSEQ multiplex PCR, and TCRdb's table has in-frame clones only and misses some. The table has around 77,000 clones, 86% seen once. This clonotype was sampled from an adult in good health. The input for sequencing was peripheral blood, taken on day 0 of AZD1222 vaccination.

The chain's CDR3 is CASRRAPSSYNEQFF. CDR3 nucleotides: TGTGCCAGCAGGAGGGCTCCCTCATCCTACAATGAGCAGTTCTTC. The chain employs TRBV6-5 and TRBJ2-1, with D tentatively TRBD2 (5 bases). The CDR3 consists of 15 residues. CDR1 is MNHEY, CDR2 SVGAGI, per germline. V was clipped by 6 bases and J by 1 base, with 13 bases between them.